This TCR beta chain was sequenced in a study of shared clonotypes between healthy human individuals. The wider study: Researchers drew samples from a couple of women and a few men aged 18 to 49.

Comment on this clone: Antigen unknown.

Authors' data handling: For the immunoSEQ data, sequences were junction-only without quality scores, so filtering differed. Clones were read by immunoSEQ multiplex PCR, and TCRdb kept only the in-frame ones, dropping some. The V and J calls and clone size come from that table; D and trimming were worked out from the DNA. This table has 2 million to 2.5 million clones, around 95% appearing once. Overall study findings and caveats: Donors were few, which limited the genetic and exposure-history diversity represented. About 5% of naive CD4 clonotypes were common to a few donors.

The sequencing sample was made of naive CD4+ T cells sorted from blood. The subset was: CD45RA+ positively selected. This TCR was sampled from a man aged 18 to 30 in good health.

CDR3 sequence: CASSDYGEQFF. CDR3 sequence (DNA): TGTGCCAGCAGTGACTACGGTGAGCAGTTCTTC. V is TRBV25-1 and J is TRBJ2-1; unclear D gene. The CDR3 extends over 11 amino acids. Trimming stripped 3 bases from V and 9 bases from J, with 6 bases between. Germline V lookup: CDR1 MGHDK, CDR2 SYGVNS.